The clone carrying this T cell receptor (beta chain) showed up just a few times. Its antigen remains unidentified. This record comes from a study of T cells after yellow fever vaccination. Study summary: Where fractions had low cell numbers, libraries were prepared from them with the SMART-Seq v4 Ultra Low Input RNA kit. Study-wide findings and caveats: The booster response re-showed most primary clones: around 95% CD4, approximately 90% CD8. A limited proportion of clonotypes was detected within both the CD4 and CD8 compartments.

There are 16 residues in the CDR3. The V gene end was trimmed by 6 bases and the J gene end by 3 bases; junction bases not matched to a gene: 12. Germline loops: CDR1 SEHNR, CDR2 FQNEAQ (reference sequence). TCRdb passed the 5' RACE reads through MiXCR, listing each CDR3 protein once. Counted here are 150,000 to 200,000 distinct CDR3 sequences, roughly 8.8% occurring once; the ten biggest clones make up about 40%. This receptor was obtained from a young man who received the YFV17D yellow fever vaccine. The sample in question was CD8+ T cells sorted from PBMCs, obtained 45 days after the yellow fever booster vaccination. The genes are TRBV7-9 and TRBJ2-3; TRBD2 matches 7 bases. The CDR3 region has the DNA TGTGCCAGCAGATCTGGGGGGGGGGAGATGACAGATACGCAGTATTTT. It is translated as CASRSGGGEMTDTQYF.